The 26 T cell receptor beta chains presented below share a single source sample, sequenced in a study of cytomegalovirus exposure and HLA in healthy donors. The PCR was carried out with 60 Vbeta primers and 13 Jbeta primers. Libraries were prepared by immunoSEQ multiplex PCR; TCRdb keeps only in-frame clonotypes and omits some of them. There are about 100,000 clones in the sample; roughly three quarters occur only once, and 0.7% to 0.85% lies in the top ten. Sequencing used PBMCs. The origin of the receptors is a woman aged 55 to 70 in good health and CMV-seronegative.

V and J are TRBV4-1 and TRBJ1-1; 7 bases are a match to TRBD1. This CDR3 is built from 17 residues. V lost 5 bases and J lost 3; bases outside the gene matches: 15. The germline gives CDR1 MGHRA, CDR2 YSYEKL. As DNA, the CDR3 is TGCGCCAGCAGCTCCCAATCTGACAGGGCCTATTACACTGAAGCTTTCTTT. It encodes CASSSQSDRAYYTEAFF.

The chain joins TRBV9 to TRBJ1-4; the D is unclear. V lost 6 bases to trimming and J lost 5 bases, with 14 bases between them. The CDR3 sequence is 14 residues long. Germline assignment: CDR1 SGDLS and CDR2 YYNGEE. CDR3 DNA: TGTGCCAGCACCCGAGAAGAACGAAATGAAAAACTGTTTTTT. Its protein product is CASTREERNEKLFF. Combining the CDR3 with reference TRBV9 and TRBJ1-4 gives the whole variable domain DSGVTQTPKHLITATGQRVTLRCSPRSGDLSVYWYQQSLDQGLQFLIQYYNGEERAKGNILERFSAQQFPDLHSELNLSSLELGDSALYFCASTREERNEKLFFGSGTQLSVL.

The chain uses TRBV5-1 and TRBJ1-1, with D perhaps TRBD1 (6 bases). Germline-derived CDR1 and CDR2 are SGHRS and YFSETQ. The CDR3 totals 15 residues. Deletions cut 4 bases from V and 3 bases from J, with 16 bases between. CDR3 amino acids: CASSVRQGGDTEAFF. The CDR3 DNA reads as TGCGCCAGCAGCGTCCGCCAAGGGGGGGACACTGAAGCTTTCTTT.

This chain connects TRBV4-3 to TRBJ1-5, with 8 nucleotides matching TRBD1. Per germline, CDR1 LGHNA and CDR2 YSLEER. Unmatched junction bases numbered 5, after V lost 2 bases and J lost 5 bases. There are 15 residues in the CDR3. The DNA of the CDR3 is TGCGCCAGCAGCCAACGACAGGGGCGGGATCAGCCCCAGCATTTT. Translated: CASSQRQGRDQPQHF.

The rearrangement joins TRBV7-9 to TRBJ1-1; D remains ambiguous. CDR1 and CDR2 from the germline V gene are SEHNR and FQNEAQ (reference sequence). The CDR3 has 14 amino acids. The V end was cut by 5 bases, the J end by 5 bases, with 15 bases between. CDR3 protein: CASSLAGSGTEAFF. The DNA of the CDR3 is TGTGCCAGCAGCCTCGCGGGGTCGGGGACTGAAGCTTTCTTT.

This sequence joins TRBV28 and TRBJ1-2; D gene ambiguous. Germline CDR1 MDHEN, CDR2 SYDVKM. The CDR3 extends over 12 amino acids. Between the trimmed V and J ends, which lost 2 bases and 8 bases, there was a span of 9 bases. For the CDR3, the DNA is TGTGCCAGCAGTTTAACATTTGAAGGCTACACCTTC. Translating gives CASSLTFEGYTF.

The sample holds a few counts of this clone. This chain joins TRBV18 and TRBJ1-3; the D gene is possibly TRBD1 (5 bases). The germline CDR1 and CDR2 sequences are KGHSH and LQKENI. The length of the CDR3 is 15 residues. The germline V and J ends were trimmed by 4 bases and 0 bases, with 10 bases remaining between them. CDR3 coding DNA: TGTGCCAGCTCACAGACAGCCAACTCTGGAAACACCATATATTTT. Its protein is CASSQTANSGNTIYF.

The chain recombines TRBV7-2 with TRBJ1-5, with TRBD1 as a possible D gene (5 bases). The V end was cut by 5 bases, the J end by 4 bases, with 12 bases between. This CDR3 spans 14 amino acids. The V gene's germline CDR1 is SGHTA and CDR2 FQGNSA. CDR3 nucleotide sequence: TGTGCCAGCAGCCATGCGGGGACTAATCAGCCCCAGCATTTT. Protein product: CASSHAGTNQPQHF.

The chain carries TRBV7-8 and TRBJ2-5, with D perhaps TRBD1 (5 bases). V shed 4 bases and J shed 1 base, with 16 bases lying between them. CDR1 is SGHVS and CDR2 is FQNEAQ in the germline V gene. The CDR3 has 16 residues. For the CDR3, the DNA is TGTGCCAGCAGCTCTTTATCCCGGACACTCCAAGAGACCCAGTACTTC. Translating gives CASSSLSRTLQETQYF.

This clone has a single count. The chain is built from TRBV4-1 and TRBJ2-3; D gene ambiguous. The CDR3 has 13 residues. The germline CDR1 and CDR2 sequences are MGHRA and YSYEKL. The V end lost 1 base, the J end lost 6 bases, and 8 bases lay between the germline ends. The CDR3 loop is CASSQVTEDTQYF. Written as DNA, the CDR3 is TGCGCCAGCAGCCAAGTTACTGAGGATACGCAGTATTTT.

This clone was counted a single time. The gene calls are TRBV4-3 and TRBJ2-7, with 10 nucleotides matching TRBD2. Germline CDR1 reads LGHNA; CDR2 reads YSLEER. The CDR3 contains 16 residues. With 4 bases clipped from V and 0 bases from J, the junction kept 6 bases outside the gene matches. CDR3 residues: CASSRGLAENSYEQYF. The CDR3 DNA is TGCGCCAGCAGCCGAGGACTAGCGGAAAACTCCTACGAGCAGTACTTC.

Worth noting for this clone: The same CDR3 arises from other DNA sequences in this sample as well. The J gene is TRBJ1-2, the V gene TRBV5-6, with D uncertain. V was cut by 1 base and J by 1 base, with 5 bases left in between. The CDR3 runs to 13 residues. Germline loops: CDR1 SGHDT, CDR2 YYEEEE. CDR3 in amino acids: CASSLTVNYGYTF. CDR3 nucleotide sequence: TGTGCCAGCAGCTTGACAGTTAACTATGGCTACACCTTC.

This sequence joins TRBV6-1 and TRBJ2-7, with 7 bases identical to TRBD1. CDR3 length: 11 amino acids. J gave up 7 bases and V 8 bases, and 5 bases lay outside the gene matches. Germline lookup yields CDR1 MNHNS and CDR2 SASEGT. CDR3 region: CASGTVREQYF. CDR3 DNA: TGTGCCAGCGGGACAGTGCGGGAGCAGTACTTC.

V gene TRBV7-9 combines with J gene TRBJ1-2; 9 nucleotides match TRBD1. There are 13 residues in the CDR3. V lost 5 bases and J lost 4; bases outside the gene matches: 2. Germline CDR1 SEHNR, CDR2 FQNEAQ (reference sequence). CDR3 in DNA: TGTGCCAGCAGCCGGACAGGGGTCTATGGCTACACCTTC. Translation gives CASSRTGVYGYTF.

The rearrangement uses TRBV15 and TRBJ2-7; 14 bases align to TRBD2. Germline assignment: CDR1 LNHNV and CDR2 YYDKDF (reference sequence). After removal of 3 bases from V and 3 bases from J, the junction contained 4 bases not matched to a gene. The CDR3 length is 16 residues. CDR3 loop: CATSSKTSGRDYEQYF. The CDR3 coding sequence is TGTGCCACCAGCAGCAAGACTAGCGGGAGGGACTACGAGCAGTACTTC.

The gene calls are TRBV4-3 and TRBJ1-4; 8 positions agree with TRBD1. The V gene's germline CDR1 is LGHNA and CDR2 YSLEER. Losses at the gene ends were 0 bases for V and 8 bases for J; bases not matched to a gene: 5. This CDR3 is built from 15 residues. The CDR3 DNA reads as TGCGCCAGCAGCCAAGATGGGACAGGCGGAGAAAAACTGTTTTTT. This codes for CASSQDGTGGEKLFF.

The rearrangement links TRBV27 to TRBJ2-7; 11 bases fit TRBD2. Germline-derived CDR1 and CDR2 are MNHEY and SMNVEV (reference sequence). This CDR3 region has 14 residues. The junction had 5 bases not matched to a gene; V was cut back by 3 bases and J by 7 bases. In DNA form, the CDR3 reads TGTGCCAGCAGTTTGGCCCTAGCGGGAGGTGAGCAGTACTTC. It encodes CASSLALAGGEQYF.

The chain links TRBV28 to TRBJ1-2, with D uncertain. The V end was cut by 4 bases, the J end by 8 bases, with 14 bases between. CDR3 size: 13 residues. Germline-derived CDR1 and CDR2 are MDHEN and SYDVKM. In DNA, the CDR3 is TGTGCCAGCAGTTCGGCGGTTATTTACGGCTACACCTTC. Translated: CASSSAVIYGYTF.

CDR3 sequence: CATSWAPDGTDTQYF. The CDR3 region has the DNA TGTGCCACCAGCTGGGCCCCCGACGGAACAGATACGCAGTATTTT. This sequence joins TRBV15 and TRBJ2-3; D uncertain. The V end was cut by 5 bases, the J end by 3 bases, with 15 bases between. The CDR3 is 15 residues long. CDR1 and CDR2 from the germline V gene are LNHNV and YYDKDF (reference sequence).

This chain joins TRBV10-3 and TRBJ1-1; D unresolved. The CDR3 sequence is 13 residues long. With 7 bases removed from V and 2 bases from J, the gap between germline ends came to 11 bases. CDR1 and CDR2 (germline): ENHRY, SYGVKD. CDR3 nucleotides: TGTGCCATCACCCAGACGGGTAACACTGAAGCTTTCTTT. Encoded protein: CAITQTGNTEAFF.

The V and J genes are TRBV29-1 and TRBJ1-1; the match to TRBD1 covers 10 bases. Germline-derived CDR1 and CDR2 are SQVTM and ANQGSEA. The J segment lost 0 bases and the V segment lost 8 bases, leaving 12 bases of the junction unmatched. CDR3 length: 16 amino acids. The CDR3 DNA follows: TGCAGCTCCAGACAGGGGGCGCGGGGGATGAACACTGAAGCTTTCTTT. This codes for CSSRQGARGMNTEAFF.

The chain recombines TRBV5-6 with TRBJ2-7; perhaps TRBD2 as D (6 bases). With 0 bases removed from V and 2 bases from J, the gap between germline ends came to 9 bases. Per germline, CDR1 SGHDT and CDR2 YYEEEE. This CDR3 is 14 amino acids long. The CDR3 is CASSLAGRTYEQYF. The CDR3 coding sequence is TGTGCCAGCAGCTTGGCGGGGAGGACCTACGAGCAGTACTTC.

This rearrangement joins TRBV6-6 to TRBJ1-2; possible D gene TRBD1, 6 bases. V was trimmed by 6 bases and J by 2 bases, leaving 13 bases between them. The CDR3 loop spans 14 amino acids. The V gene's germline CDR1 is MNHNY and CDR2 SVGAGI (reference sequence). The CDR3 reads CASSLYQGNYGYTF. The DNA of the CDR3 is TGTGCCAGCAGCCTCTACCAGGGGAACTATGGCTACACCTTC.

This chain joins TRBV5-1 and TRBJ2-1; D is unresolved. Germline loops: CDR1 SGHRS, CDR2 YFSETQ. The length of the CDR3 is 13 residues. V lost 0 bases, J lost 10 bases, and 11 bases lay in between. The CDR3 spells CASSLATAWEQFF. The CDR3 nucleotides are TGCGCCAGCAGCTTGGCTACAGCCTGGGAGCAGTTCTTC.

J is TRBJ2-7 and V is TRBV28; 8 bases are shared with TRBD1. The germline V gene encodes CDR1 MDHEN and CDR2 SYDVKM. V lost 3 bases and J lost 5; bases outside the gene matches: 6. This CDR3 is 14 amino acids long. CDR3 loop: CASSLGDRTHEQYF. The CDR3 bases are TGTGCCAGCAGTTTGGGGGACAGGACTCACGAGCAGTACTTC. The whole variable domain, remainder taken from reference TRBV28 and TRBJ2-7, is DVKVTQSSRYLVKRTGEKVFLECVQDMDHENMFWYRQDPGLGLRLIYFSYDVKMKEKGDIPEGYSVSREKKERFSLILESASTNQTSMYLCASSLGDRTHEQYFGPGTRLTVT.

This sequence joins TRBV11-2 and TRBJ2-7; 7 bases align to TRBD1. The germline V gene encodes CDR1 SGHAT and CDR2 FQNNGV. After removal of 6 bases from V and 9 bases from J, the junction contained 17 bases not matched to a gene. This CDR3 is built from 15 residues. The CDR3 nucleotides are TGTGCCAGCAGTCCCCAGTTGGGACAGAGTTCTGGGCAGTACTTC. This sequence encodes CASSPQLGQSSGQYF.